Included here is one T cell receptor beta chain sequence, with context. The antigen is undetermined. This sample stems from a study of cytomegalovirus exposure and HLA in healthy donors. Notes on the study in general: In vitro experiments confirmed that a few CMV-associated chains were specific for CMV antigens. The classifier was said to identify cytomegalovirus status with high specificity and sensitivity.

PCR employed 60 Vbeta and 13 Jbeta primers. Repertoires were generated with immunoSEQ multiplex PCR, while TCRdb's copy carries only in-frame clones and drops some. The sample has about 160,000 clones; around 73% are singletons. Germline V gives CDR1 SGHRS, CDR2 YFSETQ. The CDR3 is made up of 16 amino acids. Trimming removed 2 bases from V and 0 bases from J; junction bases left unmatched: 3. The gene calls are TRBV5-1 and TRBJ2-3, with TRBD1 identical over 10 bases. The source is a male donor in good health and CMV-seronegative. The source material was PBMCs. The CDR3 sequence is CASSFGDRGSTDTQYF. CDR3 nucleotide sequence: TGCGCCAGCAGCTTCGGGGACAGGGGAAGCACAGATACGCAGTATTTT. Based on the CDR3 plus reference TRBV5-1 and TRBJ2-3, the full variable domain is KAGVTQTPRYLIKTRGQQVTLSCSPISGHRSVSWYQQTPGQGLQFLFEYFSETQRNKGNFPGRFSGRQFSNSRSEMNVSTLELGDSALYLCASSFGDRGSTDTQYFGPGTRLTVL.